The present T cell receptor (beta chain) was sequenced within a study of T cell changes during pregnancy in multiple sclerosis. The CDR3 runs to 13 residues. Germline values: CDR1 SGHRS, CDR2 YFSETQ. Trimming took off 6 bases at V and 1 base at J, with 11 bases between the two ends. The method was immunoSEQ multiplex PCR; TCRdb's version includes in-frame clones alone and lacks a portion of them. The sample carries approximately 100,000 clones, around 92% recorded once. This sequence joins TRBV5-1 and TRBJ2-7, with D maybe TRBD2 (6 bases). This material consisted of peripheral blood, taken after pregnancy. The TCR originated in a female donor with multiple sclerosis, enrolled in a pregnancy study. CDR3 residues: CASTGTVSYEQYF. Here the CDR3 DNA reads TGCGCCAGCACCGGGACTGTGTCCTACGAGCAGTACTTC.